The present T cell receptor beta chain was sequenced within a study of blood T cell repertoires in COVID-19. The protocol was immunoSEQ multiplex PCR, while the TCRdb copy is restricted to in-frame clones and leaves out a portion. The table has some 100,000 clones, roughly 87% seen once; the top ten hold approximately 5.6%. The germline V gene has CDR1 SGHAT and CDR2 FQNNGV. Germline trimming cut 2 bases from V and 2 bases from J; bases unmatched to any gene: 4. The CDR3 contains 15 residues. This clone has only one observation. The sequence came from a woman older than 75 with active COVID-19. Sequencing was carried out using peripheral blood. The gene calls are TRBV11-2 and TRBJ2-3; 7 nucleotides align to TRBD2. CDR3 nucleotide sequence: TGTGCCAGCAGCTTACGCGGGAGTCCCACAGATACGCAGTATTTT. This sequence encodes CASSLRGSPTDTQYF.